The 26 T cell receptor beta chains below come from one sample, sequenced in a study of blood T cell repertoires in COVID-19. This table comes from immunoSEQ multiplex PCR, and its TCRdb copy is limited to in-frame clones, with some not included. The sample records over 25,000 clones, around 84% being singletons. Sequencing was carried out using peripheral blood. The source is a human donor in a cohort sampled during active COVID-19.

The table lists this clone with a few counts. V and J are TRBV10-3 and TRBJ1-1; 7 nucleotides agree with TRBD1. Germline CDR1 reads ENHRY; CDR2 reads SYGVKD. The CDR3 sequence is 14 residues long. Trimming at V came to 5 bases and at J to 0 bases, leaving 3 bases not matched to a gene. The CDR3 sequence is CAISSGTVNTEAFF. The CDR3 bases are TGTGCCATCAGTTCCGGGACAGTGAACACTGAAGCTTTCTTT.

The CDR3 region has the DNA TGTGCCAGCAGCTTAGTGAGCATGACACGCGAAGCTTTCTTT. The encoded protein is CASSLVSMTREAFF. This rearrangement joins TRBV7-9 to TRBJ1-1; D is ambiguous. V lost 1 base and J lost 8, with 14 bases in between. Looked up from germline, CDR1 is SEHNR and CDR2 is FQNEAQ (reference sequence). The CDR3 runs to 14 residues.

The chain carries TRBV15 and TRBJ2-3, with 10 positions matching TRBD1. The CDR3 totals 18 residues. The germline CDR1 and CDR2 sequences are LNHNV and YYDKDF (reference sequence). Trimming took 0 bases from V and 4 from J; bases not matched to a gene: 10. In nucleotides, the CDR3 is TGTGCCACCAGCAGAGATCGAGCGACAGGGGGCCGAGCAGATACGCAGTATTTT. Residues: CATSRDRATGGRADTQYF.

This chain joins TRBV19 and TRBJ1-4; D perhaps matches TRBD1 (5 bases). The ends were cut back, 5 bases at V and 3 bases at J, with 16 bases in the middle. The CDR3 sequence is 16 residues long. Per the germline V gene, CDR1 is LNHDA and CDR2 is SQIVND (reference sequence). The CDR3 region is CASSRTGPESNEKLFF. The CDR3 DNA sequence: TGTGCCAGTAGTCGTACAGGCCCGGAGTCTAATGAAAAACTGTTTTTT. Using reference TRBV19 and TRBJ1-4 for the parts outside the CDR3, the full variable domain is DGGITQSPKYLFRKEGQNVTLSCEQNLNHDAMYWYRQDPGQGLRLIYYSQIVNDFQKGDIAEGYSVSREKKESFPLTVTSAQKNPTAFYLCASSRTGPESNEKLFFGSGTQLSVL.

This chain uses TRBV2 with TRBJ1-2; 8 bases are shared with TRBD1. CDR1 is SNHLY and CDR2 is FYNNEI in the germline V gene. The trim removed 6 bases at V and 1 base at J, leaving 7 bases unmatched. This CDR3 has 15 residues. The CDR3 sequence: CASRGTGGLNYGYTF. The CDR3 region has the DNA TGTGCCAGCAGGGGGACAGGCGGACTTAACTATGGCTACACCTTC.

The V gene is TRBV19, the J gene TRBJ2-3; TRBD2 agrees at 11 bases. Germline V gene lookup returns CDR1 LNHDA and CDR2 SQIVND (reference sequence). This CDR3 is 15 amino acids long. Germline trimming cut 4 bases from V and 6 bases from J; bases unmatched to any gene: 6. CDR3 region: CASSKTSGAGDTQYF. CDR3 sequence (DNA): TGTGCCAGTAGTAAGACTAGCGGGGCTGGGGATACGCAGTATTTT.

This clone came up a few times. V usage is TRBV5-1 and J usage is TRBJ2-1, with D perhaps TRBD2 (5 bases). The CDR3 covers 15 residues. The V and J ends lost 1 base and 0 bases respectively, with 8 bases between them. Germline V lookup: CDR1 SGHRS, CDR2 YFSETQ. The CDR3 loop reads CASSLRRSSYNEQFF. CDR3 bases: TGCGCCAGCAGCTTGAGGAGGAGCTCCTACAATGAGCAGTTCTTC.

This clone was seen once. This chain joins TRBV5-1 and TRBJ1-2, with TRBD1 matching 8 bases. The CDR3 has 14 residues. The germline gives CDR1 SGHRS, CDR2 YFSETQ. The V segment lost 3 bases and the J segment 8 bases; nucleotides outside the gene matches: 9. The CDR3 spells CASSSDRVYRGYTF. The CDR3 bases are TGCGCCAGCAGCTCGGACAGGGTGTATCGAGGCTACACCTTC.

The V and J genes are TRBV5-1 and TRBJ1-1; TRBD1 agrees at 7 bases. V shed 0 bases and J 4 bases; nucleotides not matched to a gene: 3. This CDR3 region has 14 residues. The germline CDR1 and CDR2 sequences are SGHRS and YFSETQ. This chain's CDR3 is CASSLGQGRTEAFF. The CDR3 DNA sequence: TGCGCCAGCAGCTTGGGACAGGGTCGCACTGAAGCTTTCTTT.

This sequence joins TRBV5-1 and TRBJ2-6, with a possible D match to TRBD2 (6 bases). V lost 4 bases, J lost 3 bases, and 14 bases lay in between. The CDR3 extends over 16 amino acids. Germline lookup yields CDR1 SGHRS and CDR2 YFSETQ. The CDR3 coding sequence is TGCGCCAGCAGCGCGCTCGCCGGGGGTGGGGCCAACGTCCTGACTTTC. Translation gives CASSALAGGGANVLTF.

J is TRBJ1-1 and V is TRBV11-2; 8 nucleotides match TRBD1. CDR1 and CDR2 (germline): SGHAT, FQNNGV. The J segment lost 4 bases and the V segment lost 5 bases, leaving 9 bases of the junction unmatched. CDR3 size: 15 residues. The CDR3 sequence is CASSALQGVGTEAFF. The CDR3 DNA reads TGTGCCAGCAGCGCGTTACAGGGGGTTGGCACTGAAGCTTTCTTT.

This clone was found a few times. This chain connects TRBV5-1 to TRBJ2-5; 8 nucleotides align to TRBD2. The CDR3 is made up of 15 amino acids. Germline assignment: CDR1 SGHRS and CDR2 YFSETQ. The J segment lost 4 bases and the V segment lost 0 bases, leaving 5 bases of the junction unmatched. The CDR3 DNA reads as TGCGCCAGCAGCTTGGCGGCGGGGGGATTAGAGACCCAGTACTTC. It encodes CASSLAAGGLETQYF. Complete variable domain (other parts from reference TRBV5-1 and TRBJ2-5): KAGVTQTPRYLIKTRGQQVTLSCSPISGHRSVSWYQQTPGQGLQFLFEYFSETQRNKGNFPGRFSGRQFSNSRSEMNVSTLELGDSALYLCASSLAAGGLETQYFGPGTRLLVL.

The rearrangement uses TRBV19 and TRBJ2-7; 7 positions match TRBD2. Germline V gene data show CDR1 as LNHDA and CDR2 as SQIVND (reference sequence). The ends lost 1 base at V and 2 bases at J; junction bases unmatched: 11. The CDR3 runs 17 residues. The CDR3 bases are TGTGCCAGTAGTATAGGGCTAGCGGAAACGGTACCCTACGAGCAGTACTTC. Protein product: CASSIGLAETVPYEQYF.

The chain joins TRBV6-5 to TRBJ1-1, with D unclear. The CDR3 covers 12 residues. Trimming left V 6 bases short and J 10 bases short, with 15 bases between. Germline V gives CDR1 MNHEY, CDR2 SVGAGI. DNA for the CDR3: TGTGCCAGCAGCAGGACTAGTTCGGGAGCTTTCTTT. Translation gives CASSRTSSGAFF.

This clone was seen a few times. V usage is TRBV5-1 and J usage is TRBJ2-7, with 10 bases matching TRBD1. CDR3 size: 15 residues. Unmatched junction bases numbered 4, after V lost 4 bases and J lost 0 bases. In germline, CDR1 is SGHRS, CDR2 YFSETQ. The CDR3 nucleotides read TGCGCCAGCAGCGTGGACAGGGGGATCTCCTACGAGCAGTACTTC. Translation gives CASSVDRGISYEQYF.

The chain has TRBV2 and TRBJ1-1; 12 nucleotides align to TRBD1. CDR1 and CDR2 (germline): SNHLY, FYNNEI. The CDR3 covers 18 residues. After removal of 3 bases from V and 3 bases from J, the junction contained 11 bases not matched to a gene. The CDR3 loop reads CASSDGTGGWYLDTEAFF. In DNA, the CDR3 is TGTGCCAGCAGTGACGGGACAGGGGGCTGGTATCTTGACACTGAAGCTTTCTTT.

The chain couples TRBV7-9 to TRBJ1-2, with 8 bases identical to TRBD1. Germline lookup yields CDR1 SEHNR and CDR2 FQNEAQ (reference sequence). The CDR3 has 16 residues. J gave up 3 bases and V 5 bases, and 11 bases lay outside the gene matches. The CDR3 here is CASSPDRAPPDYGYTF. In DNA, the CDR3 is TGTGCCAGCAGCCCGGACAGGGCGCCTCCGGACTATGGCTACACCTTC.

This clone was counted a single time. The chain couples TRBV4-1 to TRBJ2-1, with D possibly TRBD1 on 6 matching bases. Germline-derived CDR1 and CDR2 are MGHRA and YSYEKL. V dropped 1 base and J dropped 6 bases, with 16 bases sitting between them. The CDR3 runs to 16 residues. The CDR3: CASSQGRGLPVNEQFF. The CDR3 DNA is TGCGCCAGCAGCCAAGGCAGGGGTTTGCCCGTCAATGAGCAGTTCTTC.

The chain combines TRBV18 with TRBJ1-1, with D possibly being TRBD1 (6 bases). Between the trimmed V and J ends, which lost 3 bases and 0 bases, there was a span of 11 bases. Germline CDR1 reads KGHSH; CDR2 reads LQKENI. This CDR3 has 15 residues. Here the CDR3 DNA reads TGTGCCAGCTCACCCGGGGGGGCAGTGAACACTGAAGCTTTCTTT. Residues: CASSPGGAVNTEAFF. The whole variable domain, filled in from reference TRBV18 and TRBJ1-1, reads NAGVMQNPRHLVRRRGQEARLRCSPMKGHSHVYWYRQLPEEGLKFMVYLQKENIIDESGMPKERFSAEFPKEGPSILRIQQVVRGDSAAYFCASSPGGAVNTEAFFGQGTRLTVV.

The chain recombines TRBV11-2 with TRBJ2-7; TRBD2 is a possible D gene (7 bases). Trimming stripped 4 bases from V and 3 bases from J, with 19 bases between. Germline V gene sequence: CDR1 SGHAT, CDR2 FQNNGV. There are 16 residues in the CDR3. CDR3 amino acids: CASSSRRGGEFYEQYF. The CDR3, as DNA: TGTGCCAGCAGCTCCCGAAGGGGGGGTGAATTCTACGAGCAGTACTTC.

The chain combines TRBV5-1 with TRBJ2-1, with 16 bases matching TRBD2. V lost 4 bases, J lost 7 bases, and 2 bases stayed unmatched. The CDR3 runs to 15 residues. Germline loops: CDR1 SGHRS, CDR2 YFSETQ. Here the CDR3 reads CASSPGLAGGNEQFF. CDR3 sequence (DNA): TGCGCCAGCAGCCCGGGACTAGCGGGGGGGAATGAGCAGTTCTTC.

The gene calls are TRBV28 and TRBJ1-4; the match to TRBD1 covers 9 bases. CDR1 MDHEN and CDR2 SYDVKM come from the germline V gene. J gave up 10 bases and V 6 bases, and 15 bases lay outside the gene matches. This CDR3 region has 16 residues. CDR3 sequence: CASRVLAGQGYGKLFF. As DNA, the CDR3 is TGTGCCAGCAGGGTCCTCGCGGGACAGGGTTATGGAAAACTGTTTTTT. Filled out from reference TRBV28 and TRBJ1-4, the complete variable domain reads DVKVTQSSRYLVKRTGEKVFLECVQDMDHENMFWYRQDPGLGLRLIYFSYDVKMKEKGDIPEGYSVSREKKERFSLILESASTNQTSMYLCASRVLAGQGYGKLFFGSGTQLSVL.

The DNA of the CDR3 is TGTGCCAGCAGCCAAGCTCCCGGACAGGGGCCCTACGAGCAGTACTTC. Amino acids: CASSQAPGQGPYEQYF. V and J are TRBV14 and TRBJ2-7, with 9 bases fitting TRBD1. CDR1 SGHDN and CDR2 FVKESK come from the germline V gene. The J segment lost 2 bases and the V segment lost 1 base, leaving 6 bases of the junction unmatched. This CDR3 is built from 16 residues.

This clone was seen just once. The rearrangement links TRBV19 to TRBJ1-5, with D perhaps matching TRBD1 (5 bases). Between the trimmed V and J ends, which lost 1 base and 7 bases, there was a span of 17 bases. CDR3 length: 16 residues. Per the germline V gene, CDR1 is LNHDA and CDR2 is SQIVND (reference sequence). CDR3 region: CASSIVLTRGSQPQHF. In DNA, the CDR3 is TGTGCCAGTAGTATAGTACTCACCCGGGGGAGCCAGCCCCAGCATTTT.

The chain recombines TRBV5-1 with TRBJ2-2; 11 bases map to TRBD1. The CDR3 is 15 residues long. Losses at the gene ends were 4 bases for V and 7 bases for J; bases not matched to a gene: 6. Germline assignment: CDR1 SGHRS and CDR2 YFSETQ. This chain's CDR3 is CASSSRTGGNGELFF. In DNA, the CDR3 is TGCGCCAGCAGCAGCAGGACAGGGGGCAACGGGGAGCTGTTTTTT.

This chain links TRBV13 with TRBJ2-1; the match to TRBD1 covers 7 bases. The CDR3 is made up of 14 amino acids. CDR1 is PRHDT, CDR2 FYEKMQ, per germline (reference sequence). Trimming at V came to 4 bases and at J to 5 bases, leaving 5 bases not matched to a gene. The CDR3 coding sequence is TGTGCCAGCAGCTCCCGGGACAGAGACAATGAGCAGTTCTTC. Translation gives CASSSRDRDNEQFF.